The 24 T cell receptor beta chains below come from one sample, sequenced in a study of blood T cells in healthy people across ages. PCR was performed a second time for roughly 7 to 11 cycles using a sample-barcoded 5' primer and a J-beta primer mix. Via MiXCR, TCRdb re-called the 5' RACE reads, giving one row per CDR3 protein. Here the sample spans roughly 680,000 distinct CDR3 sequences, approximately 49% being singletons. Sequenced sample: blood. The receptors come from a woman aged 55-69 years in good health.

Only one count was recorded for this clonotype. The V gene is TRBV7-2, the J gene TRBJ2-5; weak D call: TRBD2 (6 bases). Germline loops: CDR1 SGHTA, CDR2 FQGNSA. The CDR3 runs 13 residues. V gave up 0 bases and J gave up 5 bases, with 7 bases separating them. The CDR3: CASSLALAETQYF. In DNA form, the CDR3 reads TGTGCCAGCAGCTTAGCTCTAGCGGAGACCCAGTACTTC.

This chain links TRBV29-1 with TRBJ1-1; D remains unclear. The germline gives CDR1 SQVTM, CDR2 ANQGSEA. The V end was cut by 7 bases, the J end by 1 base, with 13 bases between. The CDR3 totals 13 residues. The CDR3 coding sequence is TGCAGCGCCGAACGGTGGGGGAACACTGAAGCTTTCTTT. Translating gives CSAERWGNTEAFF.

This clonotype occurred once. CDR3 DNA: TGCAGCGGGAGTTCCTACAATGAGCAGTACTTC. It encodes CSGSSYNEQYF. The chain joins TRBV29-1 to TRBJ2-1, with D hard to call. The tail of the sequence fits TRBJ2-7 better, so the J call may be wrong. Germline-derived CDR1 and CDR2 are SQVTM and ANQGSEA. The CDR3 is 11 amino acids.

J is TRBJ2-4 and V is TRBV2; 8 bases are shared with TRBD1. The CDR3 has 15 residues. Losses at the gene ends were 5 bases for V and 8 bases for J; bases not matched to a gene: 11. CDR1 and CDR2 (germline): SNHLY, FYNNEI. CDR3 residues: CASSKRQGRGDIQYF. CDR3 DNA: TGTGCCAGCAGTAAAAGACAGGGGCGCGGGGACATTCAGTACTTC.

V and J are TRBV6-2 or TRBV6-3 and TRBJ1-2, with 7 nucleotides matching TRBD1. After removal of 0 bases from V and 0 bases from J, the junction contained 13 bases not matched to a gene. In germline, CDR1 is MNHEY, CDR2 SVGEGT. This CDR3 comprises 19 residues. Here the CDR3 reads CASSYSTPRTGSANYGYTF. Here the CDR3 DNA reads TGTGCCAGCAGTTACTCGACCCCCCGGACAGGATCAGCTAACTATGGCTACACCTTC.

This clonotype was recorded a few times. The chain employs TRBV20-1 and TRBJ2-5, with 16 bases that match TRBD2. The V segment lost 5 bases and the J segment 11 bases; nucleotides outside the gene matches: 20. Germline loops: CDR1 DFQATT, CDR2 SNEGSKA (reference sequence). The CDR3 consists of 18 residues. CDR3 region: CSASHPGTSGRASWEQYF. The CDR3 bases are TGCAGTGCTTCCCACCCCGGGACTAGCGGGAGGGCCAGTTGGGAGCAGTACTTC.

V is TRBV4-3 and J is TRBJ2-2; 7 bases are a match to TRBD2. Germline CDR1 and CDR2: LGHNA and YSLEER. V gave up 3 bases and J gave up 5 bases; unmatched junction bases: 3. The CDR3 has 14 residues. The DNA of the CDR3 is TGCGCCAGCAGCCAGGCCGGGAGGACCGGGGAGCTGTTTTTT. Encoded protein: CASSQAGRTGELFF.

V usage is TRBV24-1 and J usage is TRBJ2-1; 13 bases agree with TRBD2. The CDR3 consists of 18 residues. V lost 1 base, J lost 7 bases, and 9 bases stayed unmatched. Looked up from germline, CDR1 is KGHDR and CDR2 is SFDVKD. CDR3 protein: CATSDLEGTSGTGNEQFF. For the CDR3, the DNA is TGTGCCACCAGTGATTTAGAGGGGACTAGCGGGACCGGGAATGAGCAGTTCTTC.

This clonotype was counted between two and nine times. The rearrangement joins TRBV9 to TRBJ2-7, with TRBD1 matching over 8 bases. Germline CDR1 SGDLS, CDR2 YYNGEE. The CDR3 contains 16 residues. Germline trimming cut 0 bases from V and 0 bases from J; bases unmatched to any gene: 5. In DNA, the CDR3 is TGTGCCAGCAGCGTAGTTGGGACAGGCAGCTCCTACGAGCAGTACTTC. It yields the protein CASSVVGTGSSYEQYF.

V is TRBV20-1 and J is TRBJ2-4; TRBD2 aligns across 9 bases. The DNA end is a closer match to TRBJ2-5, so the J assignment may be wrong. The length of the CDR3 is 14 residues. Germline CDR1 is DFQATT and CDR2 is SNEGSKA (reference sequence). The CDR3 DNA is TGCAGTGCAGAACATAGCGGGAGAGGAGAGACCCAGTACTTC. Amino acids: CSAEHSGRGETQYF.

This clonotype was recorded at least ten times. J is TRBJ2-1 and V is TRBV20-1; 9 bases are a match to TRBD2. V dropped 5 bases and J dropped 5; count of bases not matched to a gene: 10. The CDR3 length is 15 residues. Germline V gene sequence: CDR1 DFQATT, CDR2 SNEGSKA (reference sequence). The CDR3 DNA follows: TGCAGTGCTGCCGTTTGGACTAGCGATAACAATGAGCAGTTCTTC. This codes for CSAAVWTSDNNEQFF.

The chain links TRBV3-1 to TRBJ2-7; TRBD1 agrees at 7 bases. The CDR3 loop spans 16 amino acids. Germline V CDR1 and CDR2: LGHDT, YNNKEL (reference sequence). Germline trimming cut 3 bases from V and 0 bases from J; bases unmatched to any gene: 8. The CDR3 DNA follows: TGTGCCAGCAGCCAGGAAGACAGGGCAAGCTCCTACGAGCAGTACTTC. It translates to CASSQEDRASSYEQYF.

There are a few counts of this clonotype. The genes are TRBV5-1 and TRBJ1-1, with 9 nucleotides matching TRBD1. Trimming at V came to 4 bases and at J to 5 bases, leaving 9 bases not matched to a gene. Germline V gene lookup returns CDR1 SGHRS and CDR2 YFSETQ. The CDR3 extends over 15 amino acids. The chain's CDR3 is CASSKDRGPRTEAFF. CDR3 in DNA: TGCGCCAGCAGCAAGGACAGGGGTCCGCGGACTGAAGCTTTCTTT.

The CDR3 sequence: CASRWSQSLKNTEAFF. The CDR3 region has the DNA TGCGCCAGCAGGTGGTCTCAGAGCCTGAAGAACACTGAAGCTTTCTTT. The chain couples TRBV5-1 to TRBJ1-1; D unclear. Trimming took off 5 bases at V and 1 base at J, with 18 bases between the two ends. This CDR3 spans 16 amino acids. The germline V gene has CDR1 SGHRS and CDR2 YFSETQ.

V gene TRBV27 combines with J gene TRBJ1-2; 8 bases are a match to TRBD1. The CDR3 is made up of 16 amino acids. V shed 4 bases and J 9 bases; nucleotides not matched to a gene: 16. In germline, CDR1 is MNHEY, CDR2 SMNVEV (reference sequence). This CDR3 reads CASSSSSTGQARRYTF. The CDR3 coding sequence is TGTGCCAGCAGTTCGTCCTCAACGGGACAGGCCCGGCGCTACACCTTC.

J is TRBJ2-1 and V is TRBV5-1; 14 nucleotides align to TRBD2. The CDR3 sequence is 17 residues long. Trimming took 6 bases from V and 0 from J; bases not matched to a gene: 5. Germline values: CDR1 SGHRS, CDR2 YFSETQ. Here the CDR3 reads CASKETSGRASYNEQFF. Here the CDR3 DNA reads TGCGCCAGCAAAGAGACTAGCGGGAGGGCCTCCTACAATGAGCAGTTCTTC.

The CDR3 coding sequence is TGTGCCAGCAGCTTAGGCGGAGGGACGAATGAGCAGTTCTTC. Residues: CASSLGGGTNEQFF. The chain employs TRBV11-2 and TRBJ2-1, with D possibly being TRBD2 (6 bases). The germline CDR1 and CDR2 sequences are SGHAT and FQNNGV. V lost 1 base and J 7 bases, leaving 11 bases between the germline ends. This CDR3 contains 14 residues.

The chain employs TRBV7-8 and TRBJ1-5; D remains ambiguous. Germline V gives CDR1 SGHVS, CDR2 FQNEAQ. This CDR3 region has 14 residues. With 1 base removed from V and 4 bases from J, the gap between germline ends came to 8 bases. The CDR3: CASSLVAGNQPQHF. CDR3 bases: TGTGCCAGCAGCTTAGTTGCGGGAAATCAGCCCCAGCATTTT.

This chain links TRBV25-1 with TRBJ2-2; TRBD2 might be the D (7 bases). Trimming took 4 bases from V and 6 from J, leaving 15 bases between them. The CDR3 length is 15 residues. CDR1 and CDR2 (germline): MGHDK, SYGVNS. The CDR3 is CASSGGGPESGELFF. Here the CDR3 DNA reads TGTGCCAGCAGTGGGGGGGGGCCGGAATCCGGGGAGCTGTTTTTT.

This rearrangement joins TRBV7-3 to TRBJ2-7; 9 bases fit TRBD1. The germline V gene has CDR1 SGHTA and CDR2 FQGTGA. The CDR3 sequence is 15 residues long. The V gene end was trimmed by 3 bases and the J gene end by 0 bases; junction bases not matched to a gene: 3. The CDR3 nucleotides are TGTGCCAGCAGCTTGACAGGGGGGAGCTCCTACGAGCAGTACTTC. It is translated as CASSLTGGSSYEQYF.

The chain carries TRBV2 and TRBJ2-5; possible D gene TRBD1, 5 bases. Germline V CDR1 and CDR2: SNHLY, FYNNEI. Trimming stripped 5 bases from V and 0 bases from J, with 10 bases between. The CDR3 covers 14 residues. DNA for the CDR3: TGTGCCAGCAGTCTCCAGGGTCACCAAGAGACCCAGTACTTC. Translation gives CASSLQGHQETQYF.

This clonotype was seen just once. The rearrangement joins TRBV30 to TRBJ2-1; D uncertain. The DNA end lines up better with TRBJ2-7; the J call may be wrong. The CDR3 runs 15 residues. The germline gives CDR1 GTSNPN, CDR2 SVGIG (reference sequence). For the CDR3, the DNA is TGTGCCTGGAGTCCCCGGAAGGGCTCCTACAATGAGCAGTACTTC. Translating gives CAWSPRKGSYNEQYF.

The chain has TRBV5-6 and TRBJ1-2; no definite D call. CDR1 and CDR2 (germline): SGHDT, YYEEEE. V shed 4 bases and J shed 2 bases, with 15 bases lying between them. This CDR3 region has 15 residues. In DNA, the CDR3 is TGTGCCAGCAGCCTGACCCCCAAGCCCAACTATGGCTACACCTTC. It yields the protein CASSLTPKPNYGYTF.

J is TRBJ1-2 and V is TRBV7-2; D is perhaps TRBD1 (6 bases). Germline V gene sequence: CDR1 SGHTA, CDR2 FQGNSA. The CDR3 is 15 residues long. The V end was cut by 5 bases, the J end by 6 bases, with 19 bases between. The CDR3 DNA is TGTGCCAGCAGCCTACAAGTTGGGGGGGCTCATGGCTACACCTTC. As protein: CASSLQVGGAHGYTF.